This T cell receptor (beta chain) was captured by sequencing in a study of blood T cell repertoires in COVID-19. About the research overall: Nucleic acid was either cDNA or gDNA, and it came from T cells, B-cell-depleted T cells, or PBMCs.

Germline values: CDR1 MNHEY, CDR2 SVGAGI. This CDR3 has 14 residues. V shed 6 bases and J 7 bases; nucleotides not matched to a gene: 10. The protocol was immunoSEQ multiplex PCR, while the TCRdb copy is restricted to in-frame clones and leaves out a portion. The sample has tens of thousands of clones, 88% seen once. What was sequenced was peripheral blood. The chain couples TRBV6-5 to TRBJ1-2, with TRBD1 matching 8 bases. The receptor's source is a man between 60 and 70 years old with acute or convalescent COVID-19. The chain's CDR3 is CASSYTGTGGGYTF. The CDR3, as DNA: TGTGCCAGCAGCTATACCGGGACAGGAGGTGGCTACACCTTC.